These T cell receptor beta chains were read from a single sample in a study of blood T cell repertoires in COVID-19. The protocol was immunoSEQ multiplex PCR, while the TCRdb copy is restricted to in-frame clones and leaves out a portion. Of approximately 250,000 clones in the sample, approximately 86% were seen once. Specimen: peripheral blood. The receptors derive from a woman aged 55 to 70 with active or convalescent COVID-19. The CDR3 runs from the conserved cysteine through the conserved F or W. The D gene is left open where the match is weak. Size tells how often a clone was seen (once, few, many) or the class of an expanded clone, and some rows leave it out.

TRBV3-1/TRBV3-2	TRBD2	TRBJ2-1	NA	TGTGCCAGCAGCCAAGATCGGAGCGGGAGGCCGCAGTTCTTC	CASSQDRSGRPQFF
TRBV10-2	NA	TRBJ1-2	NA	TGCGCCAGCAGTGATTTTTTCGACTATGGCTACACCTTC	CASSDFFDYGYTF
TRBV7-3	NA	TRBJ2-5	NA	TGTGCCAGCAGCGAGGCCCAAGGGACCCAGTACTTC	CASSEAQGTQYF
TRBV19	NA	TRBJ2-3	NA	TGTGCCAGTAGTATTTCCACAGGGATCGGAGATACGCAGTATTTT	CASSISTGIGDTQYF
TRBV5-1	TRBD2	TRBJ2-5	NA	TGCGCCAGCAGCTTGGGGGGAGCGGGAGCCGGGGAGACCCAGTACTTC	CASSLGGAGAGETQYF
TRBV5-6	TRBD1	TRBJ1-1	NA	TGTGCCAGCAGATTAGGGACAGGAGTTATGAACACTGAAGCTTTCTTT	CASRLGTGVMNTEAFF
TRBV6-5	NA	TRBJ2-7	NA	TGTGCCAGCAGTTACCTCCGAAGCACGGGGGCCTACGAGCAGTACTTC	CASSYLRSTGAYEQYF
TRBV4-1	TRBD2	TRBJ2-1	few	TGCGCCAGCAGCCAAGAATCTAGCGGGAACAATGAGCAGTTCTTC	CASSQESSGNNEQFF
TRBV7-9	TRBD2	TRBJ2-3	NA	TGTGCCAGCAGCTTAGTAGCTAGCGGGGACACAGATACGCAGTATTTT	CASSLVASGDTDTQYF
TRBV6-2/TRBV6-3	TRBD2	TRBJ2-1	NA	TGTGCCAGCAGTTATCTAGCGGGAGGTGAGCAGTTCTTC	CASSYLAGGEQFF
TRBV6-5	NA	TRBJ1-5	NA	TGTGCCAGCGCAAGAAGAGACAATCAGCCCCAGCATTTT	CASARRDNQPQHF
TRBV19	NA	TRBJ1-1	NA	TGTGCCAGTAGTATCAGGGGCAAGAACACTGAAGCTTTCTTT	CASSIRGKNTEAFF
TRBV3-1/TRBV3-2	TRBD2	TRBJ2-2	NA	TGTGCCAGCAGCCAAGCGTTTGGCGGGGGGAACACCGGGGAGCTGTTTTTT	CASSQAFGGGNTGELFF
TRBV7-2	NA	TRBJ2-7	once	TGTGCCAGCAGCTTGGATAGCGGACCCTACGAGCAGTACTTC	CASSLDSGPYEQYF
TRBV24-1	NA	TRBJ2-7	NA	TGTGCCACCAGTGATTCTCGGCAGTACTTC	CATSDSRQYF
TRBV3-1/TRBV3-2	TRBD2	TRBJ2-1	NA	TGTGCCAGCAGCCTCACGGGGGGAGGATACAATGAGCAGTTCTTC	CASSLTGGGYNEQFF
TRBV14	NA	TRBJ1-4	NA	TGTGCCAGCAGCGAACGGACGGGAGGAGGTGAAAAACTGTTTTTT	CASSERTGGGEKLFF
TRBV11-1	TRBD1	TRBJ2-2	NA	TGTGCCAGCAGCTTTGCCGGGACAGCCACCGGGGAGCTGTTTTTT	CASSFAGTATGELFF
TRBV28	TRBD1	TRBJ1-6	NA	TGTGCCAGCAGTTCAACCGGGACAGGATATAATTCACCCCTCCACTTT	CASSSTGTGYNSPLHF
TRBV27	TRBD1	TRBJ1-6	NA	TGTGCCAGCAGTTTGCAGGACAGGGCGTTGTCACCCCTCCACTTT	CASSLQDRALSPLHF
TRBV4-2	NA	TRBJ1-4	NA	TGTGCCAGCAGCCAACAGTACAGGGTGTACGAAAAACTGTTTTTT	CASSQQYRVYEKLFF
TRBV15	NA	TRBJ1-2	NA	TGTGCCACCAGCGCTGACAGACACTATGGCTACACCTTC	CATSADRHYGYTF
TRBV15	NA	TRBJ1-4	once	TGTGCCACCAGCAGAGATCTTCGGGGGGATGAAAAACTGTTTTTT	CATSRDLRGDEKLFF
TRBV10-3	NA	TRBJ2-1	once	TGTGCCATCAGGGCGGGGCGGGGCGGTTACAATGAGCAGTTCTTC	CAIRAGRGGYNEQFF
TRBV2	NA	TRBJ2-1	few	TGTGCCAGCAGTGTCCCCGGACTGGGTTACAATGAGCAGTTCTTC	CASSVPGLGYNEQFF
TRBV13	TRBD1	TRBJ2-7	NA	TGTGCCAGCAGCCCAATGGGGGACAGGTTATCCTACGAGCAGTACTTC	CASSPMGDRLSYEQYF
TRBV11-1	NA	TRBJ1-4	NA	TGTGCCAGCAGCCGGGACTCGGATGCAACTAATGAAAAACTGTTTTTT	CASSRDSDATNEKLFF
TRBV5-1	NA	TRBJ1-1	NA	TGCGCCAGCGGGCGACAGAACACTGAAGCTTTCTTT	CASGRQNTEAFF
TRBV4-1	TRBD2	TRBJ2-1	NA	TGCGCCAGCAGCCAAGACGTCGGGCTAGCGGGGAAAAGCTCCTACAATGAGCAGTTCTTC	CASSQDVGLAGKSSYNEQFF
TRBV25-1	TRBD1	TRBJ2-1	few	TGTGCCAGCAGCCCCAAGGGGGGACAGGGAATCAATGAGCAGTTCTTC	CASSPKGGQGINEQFF
TRBV5-5	TRBD2	TRBJ2-7	NA	TGTGCCAGCATCTCCCGGCTAGCGGTTATGGGGGAGCAGTACTTC	CASISRLAVMGEQYF
TRBV2	TRBD1	TRBJ1-1	few	TGTGCCAGCAGTGATGGACAGGGTATGAACACTGAAGCTTTCTTT	CASSDGQGMNTEAFF
TRBV27	NA	TRBJ1-2	once	TGTGCCAGCAAAGGGGTGAACTATGGCTACACCTTC	CASKGVNYGYTF
TRBV2	TRBD2	TRBJ2-5	NA	TGTGCCAGCACGGGGGGATGGGAGACCCAGTACTTC	CASTGGWETQYF
TRBV28	NA	TRBJ1-6	NA	TGTGCCAGCAGTCCCGGGACTAAGGTACCCCTCCACTTT	CASSPGTKVPLHF
TRBV28	NA	TRBJ1-2	few	TGTGCCAGCAGCACCGCCGGACAGTACTATGGCTACACCTTC	CASSTAGQYYGYTF
TRBV5-1	NA	TRBJ2-7	few	TGCGCCAGCAGCCTGACAGAGACCTACTACGAGCAGTACTTC	CASSLTETYYEQYF
TRBV7-8	NA	TRBJ1-2	once	TGTGCCAGCAGCTTAGACGTGCGACAGAACTATGGCTACACCTTC	CASSLDVRQNYGYTF
TRBV5-6	TRBD1	TRBJ2-1	few	TGTGCCAGCAGCCGAATACAGGGGGCGAAGGAGTTCTTC	CASSRIQGAKEFF
TRBV21-1	NA	TRBJ1-6	NA	TGTGCCAGCAGCCCCCCGGGACAGCGGAATTCACCCCTCCACTTT	CASSPPGQRNSPLHF
TRBV24-1	NA	TRBJ1-5	NA	TGTGCCACCCCCACCGGGTATGATAGTCAGCCCCAGCATTTT	CATPTGYDSQPQHF
TRBV6-1	TRBD1	TRBJ1-1	NA	TGTGCCAGCAGTGAACGACAGGGGAGGACTGAAGCTTTCTTT	CASSERQGRTEAFF